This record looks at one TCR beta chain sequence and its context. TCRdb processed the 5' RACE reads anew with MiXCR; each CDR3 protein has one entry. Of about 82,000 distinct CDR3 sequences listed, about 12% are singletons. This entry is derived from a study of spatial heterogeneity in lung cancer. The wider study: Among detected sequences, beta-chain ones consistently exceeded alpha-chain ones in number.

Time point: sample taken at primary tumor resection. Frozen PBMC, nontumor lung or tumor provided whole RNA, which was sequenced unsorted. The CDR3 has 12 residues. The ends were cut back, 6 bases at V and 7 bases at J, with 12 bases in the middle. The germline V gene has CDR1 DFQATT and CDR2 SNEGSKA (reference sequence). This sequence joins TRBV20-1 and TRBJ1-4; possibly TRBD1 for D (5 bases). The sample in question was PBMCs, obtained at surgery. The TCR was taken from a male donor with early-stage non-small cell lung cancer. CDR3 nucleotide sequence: TGCAGTGCCGGGACTGGGAGTGAAAAACTGTTTTTT. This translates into CSAGTGSEKLFF.